This T cell receptor (beta chain) stems from a study of T-cell reconstitution after alpha-beta-depleted transplantation in children. Construction of the TCRbeta library involved unique molecular identifiers. TCRdb ran MiXCR on the PCR reads and lists one entry per CDR3 protein. This sample has some 520,000 distinct CDR3 sequences, with roughly 33% found just once. This clonotype was detected a few times. The specimen was PBMCs from the stem cell graft donor, collected from the stem cell graft. The receptor was isolated from a human donor who donated a stem cell graft to a child with aplastic anemia.

The CDR3 region has the DNA TGTGCCAGCAGCCCCGGGACTAGCGGGATGAACCCGTTCTTC. Its translation: CASSPGTSGMNPFF. The V call is TRBV14, the J call TRBJ2-1; 13 bases are shared with TRBD2. V lost 4 bases, J lost 15 bases, and 9 bases stayed unmatched. CDR1 and CDR2 (germline): SGHDN, FVKESK. This CDR3 has 14 amino acids.